The text below deals with one TCR beta chain. In the source study's methods: How many nucleated cells were present was estimated from reference gene primer amplification. Measured with immunoSEQ multiplex PCR; TCRdb has only the in-frame clones, and not every one. The D gene and trimming were derived from the DNA, and the V and J assignments and clone size from that table. This table holds a few hundred thousand clones, about 80% found once. This record comes from a study of blood T cell repertoires in COVID-19. Looking at the study overall: The study drew acute and convalescent COVID-19 samples from the United States, Italy and Spain. T cells, B-cell-depleted T cells, or PBMCs supplied cDNA or gDNA.

The CDR3 contains 15 residues. Germline loops: CDR1 SGHRS, CDR2 YFSETQ. Trimming removed 2 bases from V and 0 bases from J, with 10 bases in between. Input material: peripheral blood. The TCR was taken from a man between 25 and 39 years old who had recovered from COVID-19. J is TRBJ2-3 and V is TRBV5-1, with D possibly TRBD2 on 5 matching bases. This chain's CDR3 is CASSFEGASTDTQYF. CDR3 DNA sequence: TGCGCCAGCAGCTTTGAGGGCGCGAGCACAGATACGCAGTATTTT.